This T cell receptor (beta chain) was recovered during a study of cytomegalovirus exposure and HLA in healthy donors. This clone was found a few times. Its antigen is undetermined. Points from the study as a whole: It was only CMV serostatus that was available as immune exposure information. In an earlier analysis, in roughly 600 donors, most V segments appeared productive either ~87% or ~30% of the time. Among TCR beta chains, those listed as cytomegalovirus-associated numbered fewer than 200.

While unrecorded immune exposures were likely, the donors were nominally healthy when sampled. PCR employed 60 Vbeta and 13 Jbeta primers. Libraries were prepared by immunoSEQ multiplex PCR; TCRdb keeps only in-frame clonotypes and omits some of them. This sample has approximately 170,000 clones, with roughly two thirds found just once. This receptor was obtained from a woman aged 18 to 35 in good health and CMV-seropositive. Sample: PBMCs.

The CDR3 is CSVEDRNDEGLTEAFF. The CDR3, as DNA: TGCAGCGTTGAAGATCGCAACGACGAGGGTCTCACTGAAGCTTTCTTT. The gene calls are TRBV29-1 and TRBJ1-1, with no clear D. The CDR3 totals 16 residues. Germline CDR1 and CDR2: SQVTM and ANQGSEA. Trimming took off 0 bases at V and 4 bases at J, with 18 bases between the two ends.